The 3 T cell receptor beta chains below were found in one sample sequenced in a study of T cells in Graves' hyperthyroidism and ophthalmopathy. Amplified TCR beta CDR3 regions derived from RNA transcripts. The primer set for the first-round RT-PCR of the TCR CDR3 was HTBI. A single record per CDR3 protein comes from TCRdb applying MiXCR to the multiplex PCR reads. The repertoire holds 600,000 or so distinct CDR3 sequences, with 15% to 20% as singletons. The sample taken for sequencing was blood. The receptors here all came from a young woman with Graves' hyperthyroidism.

This clonotype was recorded many times. This chain connects TRBV25-1 to TRBJ2-1; 7 bases fit TRBD1. CDR1 and CDR2 (germline): MGHDK, SYGVNS. This CDR3 contains 15 residues. Trimming took 4 bases from V and 6 from J; bases not matched to a gene: 9. For the CDR3, the DNA is TGTGCCAGCAGTGGACCGGGACAGACGACCAATGAGCAGTTCTTC. It yields the protein CASSGPGQTTNEQFF.

Only a few counts were recorded for this clonotype. The chain is built from TRBV28 and TRBJ1-6, with D uncertain. The germline V gene has CDR1 MDHEN and CDR2 SYDVKM. The ends were cut back, 4 bases at V and 3 bases at J, with 13 bases in the middle. The CDR3 is made up of 16 amino acids. The CDR3 sequence: CASSYSGRLYNSPLHF. CDR3 in DNA: TGTGCCAGCAGTTACTCGGGAAGGCTCTATAATTCACCCCTCCACTTT. Variable domain in full (rest from reference TRBV28 and TRBJ1-6): DVKVTQSSRYLVKRTGEKVFLECVQDMDHENMFWYRQDPGLGLRLIYFSYDVKMKEKGDIPEGYSVSREKKERFSLILESASTNQTSMYLCASSYSGRLYNSPLHFGNGTRLTVT.

This clonotype occurred a few times. The rearrangement links TRBV28 to TRBJ1-5; 7 nucleotides agree with TRBD1. Trimming took 5 bases from V and 6 from J; bases not matched to a gene: 4. Germline V gene sequence: CDR1 MDHEN, CDR2 SYDVKM. The CDR3 loop spans 13 amino acids. The CDR3, as DNA: TGTGCCAGCAGTCCCGACAGGGCTCAGCCCCAGCATTTT. This sequence encodes CASSPDRAQPQHF.